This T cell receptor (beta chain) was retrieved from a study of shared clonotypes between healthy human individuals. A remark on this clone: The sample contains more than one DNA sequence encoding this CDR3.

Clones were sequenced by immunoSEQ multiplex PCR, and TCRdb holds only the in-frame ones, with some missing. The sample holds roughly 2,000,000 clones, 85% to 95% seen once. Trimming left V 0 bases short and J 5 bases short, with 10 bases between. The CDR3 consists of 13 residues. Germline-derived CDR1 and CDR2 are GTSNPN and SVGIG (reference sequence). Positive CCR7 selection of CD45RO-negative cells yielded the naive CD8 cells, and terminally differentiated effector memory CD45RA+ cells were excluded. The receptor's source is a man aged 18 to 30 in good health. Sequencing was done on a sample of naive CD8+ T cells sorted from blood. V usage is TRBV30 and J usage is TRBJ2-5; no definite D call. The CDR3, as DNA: TGTGCCTGGAGTGTAAGTAGCTGGGAGACCCAGTACTTC. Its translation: CAWSVSSWETQYF.